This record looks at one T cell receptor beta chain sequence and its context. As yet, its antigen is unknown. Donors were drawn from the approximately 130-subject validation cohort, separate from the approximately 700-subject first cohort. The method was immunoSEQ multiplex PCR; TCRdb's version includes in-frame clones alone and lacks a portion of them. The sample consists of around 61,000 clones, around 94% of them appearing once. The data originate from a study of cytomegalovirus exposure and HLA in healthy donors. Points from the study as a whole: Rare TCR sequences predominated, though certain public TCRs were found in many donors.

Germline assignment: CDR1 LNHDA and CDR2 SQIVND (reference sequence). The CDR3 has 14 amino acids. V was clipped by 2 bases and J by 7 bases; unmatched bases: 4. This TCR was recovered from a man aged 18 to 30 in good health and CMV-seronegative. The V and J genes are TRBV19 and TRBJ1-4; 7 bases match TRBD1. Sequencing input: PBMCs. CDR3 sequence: CASSIRQGREKLFF. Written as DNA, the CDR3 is TGTGCCAGTAGTATAAGACAGGGCCGTGAAAAACTGTTTTTT.